A single sample is the source of the 23 T cell receptor beta chains below, sequenced in a study of blood T cell repertoires in COVID-19. The assay was immunoSEQ multiplex PCR, and TCRdb's table has in-frame clones only and misses some. This table has some 190,000 clones, 70% to 90% appearing once. Material for sequencing was peripheral blood. The receptors shown here come from a human donor in a cohort sampled during active COVID-19.

The genes are TRBV11-3 and TRBJ2-7; TRBD2 matches at 14 bases. V shed 3 bases and J 4 bases; nucleotides not matched to a gene: 14. The CDR3 totals 19 residues. Per germline, CDR1 SGHNT and CDR2 YENEEA. DNA of the CDR3: TGTGCCAGCAGCTTGCAGACGGGACTAGCGGGGGCATTTTATTACGAGCAGTACTTC. The encoded protein is CASSLQTGLAGAFYYEQYF.

The chain recombines TRBV4-3 with TRBJ2-7; possible D gene TRBD1, 6 bases. Germline V CDR1 and CDR2: LGHNA, YSLEER. The CDR3 sequence is 18 residues long. The V and J ends lost 2 bases and 2 bases respectively, with 22 bases between them. The CDR3 DNA reads as TGCGCCAGCAGCCAAAACGTAAGAGGACAGAGCCCAACCTACGAGCAGTACTTC. Translated, it gives CASSQNVRGQSPTYEQYF.

The rearrangement uses TRBV20-1 and TRBJ2-3, with 10 bases lining up with TRBD2. Germline loops: CDR1 DFQATT, CDR2 SNEGSKA (reference sequence). This CDR3 comprises 17 residues. J gave up 2 bases and V 3 bases, and 11 bases lay outside the gene matches. CDR3 in DNA: TGCAGTGCTAGTGGAGGACTAGCGGTTCTGGACACAGATACGCAGTATTTT. It codes for CSASGGLAVLDTDTQYF.

The chain joins TRBV11-3 to TRBJ2-1; 11 bases fit TRBD2. This CDR3 is 16 amino acids long. With V trimmed by 5 bases and J by 2 bases, 5 bases remained unmatched. Germline V CDR1 and CDR2: SGHNT, YENEEA. For the CDR3, the DNA is TGTGCCAGCAGCCCCCCGACTAGCGGGGCCTACAATGAGCAGTTCTTC. Translated, it gives CASSPPTSGAYNEQFF.

V and J are TRBV18 and TRBJ2-2; D gene uncertain. V lost 4 bases, J lost 1 base, and 10 bases lay in between. The CDR3 runs 15 residues. Germline lookup yields CDR1 KGHSH and CDR2 LQKENI. The CDR3 coding sequence is TGTGCCAGCTCACGTGGCGCGGAGAACACCGGGGAGCTGTTTTTT. This codes for CASSRGAENTGELFF.

The chain combines TRBV29-1 with TRBJ2-1; maybe TRBD2 (5 bases). Trimming took 7 bases from V and 8 from J, leaving 15 bases between them. Germline values: CDR1 SQVTM, CDR2 ANQGSEA. This CDR3 has 12 amino acids. The CDR3 is CSAGVFGDEQFF. The CDR3 bases are TGCAGCGCCGGAGTGTTCGGGGATGAGCAGTTCTTC.

The V call is TRBV3-1 (or the pseudogene TRBV3-2), the J call TRBJ2-7, with D possibly matching TRBD2 (6 bases). The CDR3 runs 13 residues. Germline V gene lookup returns CDR1 LGHDT and CDR2 YNNKEL (reference sequence). Trimming took 3 bases from V and 1 from J, leaving 7 bases between them. CDR3 sequence: CASSQGRSYEQYF. As DNA, the CDR3 is TGTGCCAGCAGCCAGGGGAGGTCCTACGAGCAGTACTTC.

The chain has TRBV21-1 and TRBJ1-2. TRBV21-1 is termed a pseudogene. The CDR3 length is 14 residues. CDR3: CASSRERTNYGYTF. DNA for the CDR3: TGTGCCAGCAGCCGAGAAAGAACTAACTATGGCTACACCTTC.

The CDR3, as DNA: TGTGCCAGCTCACCTGCGGTCTACGAGCAGTACTTC. It is translated as CASSPAVYEQYF. This rearrangement joins TRBV18 to TRBJ2-7, with no clear D. CDR3 size: 12 residues. V was shortened by 3 bases and J by 3 bases, with 6 bases between the two germline ends. CDR1 and CDR2 (germline): KGHSH, LQKENI.

The chain links TRBV2 to TRBJ1-5, with a possible D match to TRBD1 (5 bases). V lost 0 bases to trimming and J lost 4 bases, with 10 bases between them. CDR3 length equals 15 residues. Germline assignment: CDR1 SNHLY and CDR2 FYNNEI. The CDR3 DNA sequence: TGTGCCAGCAGTGAAGCCCGGACACTTAATCAGCCCCAGCATTTT. Translating gives CASSEARTLNQPQHF.

The J gene is TRBJ2-7, the V gene TRBV5-1, with a weak D call TRBD1 (6 bases). V lost 4 bases, J lost 2 bases, and 10 bases lay in between. The CDR3 loop spans 13 amino acids. CDR1 is SGHRS and CDR2 is YFSETQ in the germline V gene. The CDR3 protein is CASSLRTAYEQYF. The DNA of the CDR3 is TGCGCCAGCAGCCTTCGGACAGCCTACGAGCAGTACTTC.

This clone was recorded only once. The V gene is TRBV9, the J gene TRBJ1-2; D gene uncertain. CDR1 is SGDLS and CDR2 is YYNGEE in the germline V gene. This CDR3 has 13 residues. The V gene lost 5 bases and the J gene lost 12 bases, with 20 bases spanning the gap. CDR3 protein: CASRKDDGLVDTF. For the CDR3, the DNA is TGTGCCAGCAGGAAGGATGACGGCCTAGTCGACACCTTC.

This clone has just one count. The chain combines TRBV5-5 with TRBJ1-6; possibly TRBD1 for D (6 bases). The ends were cut back, 0 bases at V and 9 bases at J, with 19 bases in the middle. Per germline, CDR1 SGHKS and CDR2 YYEKEE (reference sequence). This CDR3 is built from 17 residues. The CDR3 nucleotides are TGTGCCAGCAGCTTGGAATGGTCGGTCAGGGGCCGTTCACCCCTCCACTTT. It is translated as CASSLEWSVRGRSPLHF.

The V and J genes are TRBV7-6 and TRBJ2-7, with 9 bases identical to TRBD1. CDR3 length: 15 amino acids. V gave up 5 bases and J gave up 6 bases; unmatched junction bases: 11. Germline V gene data show CDR1 as SGHVS and CDR2 as FNYEAQ. The CDR3 loop is CASSPQTGQGTEQYF. The CDR3 bases are TGTGCCAGCAGCCCCCAGACGGGACAGGGAACCGAGCAGTACTTC.

The chain's CDR3 is CASSLVGQGSGYTF. The CDR3 region has the DNA TGTGCCAGCAGTTTAGTCGGGCAGGGAAGTGGCTACACCTTC. This chain links TRBV28 with TRBJ1-2; D may be TRBD1 (5 bases). The CDR3 is 14 residues long. The germline CDR1 and CDR2 sequences are MDHEN and SYDVKM. The V gene lost 2 bases and the J gene lost 7 bases, with 14 bases spanning the gap.

The chain has TRBV27 and TRBJ2-5; no definite D call. V dropped 3 bases and J dropped 2 bases, with 13 bases sitting between them. CDR1 and CDR2 from the germline V gene are MNHEY and SMNVEV (reference sequence). This CDR3 has 15 residues. CDR3 DNA: TGTGCCAGCAGTTTCTACCCCCGTCAACAAGAGACCCAGTACTTC. This codes for CASSFYPRQQETQYF.

This chain connects TRBV4-3 to TRBJ2-7; 7 nucleotides line up with TRBD1. The CDR3 loop spans 16 amino acids. Trimming removed 1 base from V and 4 bases from J; junction bases left unmatched: 10. CDR1 and CDR2 from the germline V gene are LGHNA and YSLEER. CDR3 protein: CASSQANTGAMYEQYF. For the CDR3, the DNA is TGCGCCAGCAGCCAAGCGAATACAGGGGCCATGTACGAGCAGTACTTC.

The V gene is TRBV29-1, the J gene TRBJ2-5; no reliable D call. V was cut by 4 bases and J by 5 bases, with 11 bases left in between. The CDR3 totals 12 residues. The V gene's germline CDR1 is SQVTM and CDR2 ANQGSEA. The CDR3: CSVAELPETQYF. The DNA for the CDR3 is TGCAGCGTTGCAGAACTTCCGGAGACCCAGTACTTC.

The table lists this clone with a count of one. This chain links TRBV19 with TRBJ1-1, with 8 nucleotides matching TRBD1. CDR1 is LNHDA and CDR2 is SQIVND in the germline V gene (reference sequence). The length of the CDR3 is 16 residues. After removal of 2 bases from V and 4 bases from J, the junction contained 9 bases not matched to a gene. The CDR3 DNA reads TGTGCCAGTAGTATACGTCGGGCAGGGGGCAGCACTGAAGCTTTCTTT. Translated, it gives CASSIRRAGGSTEAFF.

The genes are TRBV15 and TRBJ2-7; D may be TRBD2 (8 bases). CDR1 and CDR2 (germline): LNHNV, YYDKDF (reference sequence). The length of the CDR3 is 15 residues. V shed 3 bases and J shed 3 bases, with 15 bases lying between them. CDR3 loop: CATSRAGGQIYEQYF. In DNA form, the CDR3 reads TGTGCCACCAGCAGGGCGGGGGGACAGATCTACGAGCAGTACTTC.

The chain joins TRBV29-1 to TRBJ2-7, with 12 bases identical to TRBD1. Germline trimming cut 2 bases from V and 3 bases from J; bases unmatched to any gene: 5. The CDR3 totals 15 residues. Per germline, CDR1 SQVTM and CDR2 ANQGSEA. Written as DNA, the CDR3 is TGCAGCGTTGAATTGGGACAGGGGGCCGTCTACGAGCAGTACTTC. This translates into CSVELGQGAVYEQYF.

This clone was seen only once. The CDR3 nucleotides read TGCGCCAGCAGCCAAGCCGGGACAGGGGGCGATGAGCAGTTCTTC. This codes for CASSQAGTGGDEQFF. This rearrangement joins TRBV4-1 to TRBJ2-1; 12 bases match TRBD1. The CDR3 is made up of 15 amino acids. Per the germline V gene, CDR1 is MGHRA and CDR2 is YSYEKL. Trimming took 1 base from V and 8 from J; bases not matched to a gene: 3.

The V and J genes are TRBV4-1 and TRBJ1-1; maybe TRBD1 (5 bases). CDR3 length: 14 amino acids. The germline gives CDR1 MGHRA, CDR2 YSYEKL. V shed 3 bases and J shed 3 bases, with 11 bases lying between them. The CDR3 is CASSHPDRDTEAFF. The CDR3 nucleotides read TGCGCCAGCAGCCACCCCGACAGAGACACTGAAGCTTTCTTT.